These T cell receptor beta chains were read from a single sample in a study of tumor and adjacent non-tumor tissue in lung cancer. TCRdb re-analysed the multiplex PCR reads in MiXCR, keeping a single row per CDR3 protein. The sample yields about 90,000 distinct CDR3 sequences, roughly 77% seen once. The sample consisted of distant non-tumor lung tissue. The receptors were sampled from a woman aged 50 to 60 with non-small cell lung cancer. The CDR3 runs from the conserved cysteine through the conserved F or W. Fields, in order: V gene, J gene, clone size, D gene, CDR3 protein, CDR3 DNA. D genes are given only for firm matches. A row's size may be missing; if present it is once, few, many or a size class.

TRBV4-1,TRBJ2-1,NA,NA,CAGSQAVRAGQFF,TGCGCCGGCAGCCAAGCGGTACGCGCTGGGCAGTTCTTC
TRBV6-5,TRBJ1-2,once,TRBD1,CTSSKRDRRNGYTF,TGTACCAGCAGTAAACGGGACAGGAGAAATGGCTACACCTTC
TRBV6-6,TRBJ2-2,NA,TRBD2,CASSSGREAGGLFF,TGTGCCAGCTCCAGCGGGAGGGAAGCCGGGGGGCTGTTTTTT
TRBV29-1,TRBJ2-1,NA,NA,CSVALRGSNEQFF,TGCAGCGTTGCACTCCGGGGGAGCAATGAACAGTTCTTC
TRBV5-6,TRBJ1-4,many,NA,CASSFERSATNEKLFF,TGTGCCAGCAGCTTCGAGAGATCTGCAACTAATGAAAAACTGTTTTTT
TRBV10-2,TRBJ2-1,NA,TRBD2,CATSDTGTSGTDEQFF,TGCGCCACCAGTGATACCGGGACTAGTGGGACCGATGAGCAGTTCTTC
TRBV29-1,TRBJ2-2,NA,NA,CSMDSTRELCF,TGCAGCATGGACAGCACCAGGGAGCTGTGTTTT
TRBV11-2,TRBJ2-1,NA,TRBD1,CASRTGTGRTYEQFF,TGTGCCAGCAGAACAGGGACAGGGCGCACCTACGAGCAGTTCTTC
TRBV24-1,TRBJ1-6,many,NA,CATSDFSGGSNSPLHF,TGTGCCACCAGTGATTTCTCGGGGGGCAGTAATTCACCCCTCCACTTT
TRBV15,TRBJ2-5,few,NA,CATSEGGDFLETQYF,TGTGCCACCAGCGAAGGCGGGGACTTCTTGGAGACCCAGTACTTC
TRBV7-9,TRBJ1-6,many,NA,CASSLDGNSPLHF,TGTGCCAGCAGCTTAGACGGGAATTCACCCCTCCACTTT
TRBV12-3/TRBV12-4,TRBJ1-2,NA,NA,CASLPRILYCYTF,TGTGCCAGCCTGCCTAGGATCCTCTATTGCTACACCTTC
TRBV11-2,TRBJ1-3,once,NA,CASGAGMNSGNTIYF,TGTGCCAGCGGCGCAGGCATGAACTCTGGTAACACCATATATTTC
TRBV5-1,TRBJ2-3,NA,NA,CATNPWDAADTQYF,TGCGCCACCAACCCGTGGGACGCCGCAGATACGCAGTATTTT
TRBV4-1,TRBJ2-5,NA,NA,CASNQEGQTEETQYF,TGCGCCAGTAACCAAGAAGGACAGACAGAAGAGACCCAGTACTTC
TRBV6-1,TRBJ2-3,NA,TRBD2,CASGAPAGGPDTQYF,TGTGCCAGCGGTGCCCCCGCGGGAGGGCCCGATACTCAGTATTTT
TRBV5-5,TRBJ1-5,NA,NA,CAISGGGYGNQPQHF,TGTGCCATCAGTGGCGGGGGCTATGGCAATCAGCCCCAGCATTTT
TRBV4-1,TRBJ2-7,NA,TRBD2,CVSSQQTSGSILYEQYF,TGCGTCAGCAGCCAACAGACTAGCGGGAGTATCCTCTACGAGCAGTACTTC
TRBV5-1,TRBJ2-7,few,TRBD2,CASSVSGTSGFYEQYF,TGCGCCAGCAGCGTGAGTGGGACTAGCGGATTCTACGAGCAGTACTTC
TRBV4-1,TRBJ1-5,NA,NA,CASSQTSQRRNQPQHF,TGCGCCAGCAGCCAAACTTCGCAGAGACGTAATCAGCCCCAGCATTTT
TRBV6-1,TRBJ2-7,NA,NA,CTGSGEIRSSYEQYF,TGTACCGGCAGTGGGGAGATAAGGAGCAGTTACGAGCAGTACTTC
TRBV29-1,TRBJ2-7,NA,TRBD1,CSVLYQQGGYEQYF,TGCAGCGTTCTATATCAACAGGGGGGCTACGAGCAGTACTTC
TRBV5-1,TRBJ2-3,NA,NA,CASSPNGGASTDTQYF,TGCGCTAGCAGCCCCAACGGAGGGGCGTCCACAGATACGCAGTATTTT
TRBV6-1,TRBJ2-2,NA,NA,CASNGGSGYTGELLF,TGTGCCTCGAATGGGGGGAGCGGGTACACTGGGGAGCTGTTATTT
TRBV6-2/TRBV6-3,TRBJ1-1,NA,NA,CASSLTEDTEAFF,TGTGCCAGCAGTCTTACAGAGGATACTGAAGCTTTCTTT
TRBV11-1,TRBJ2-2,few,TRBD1,CASSPRDRGRTGRTGELFF,TGTGCCAGCAGCCCACGGGACAGGGGAAGGACAGGACGGACCGGGGAGCTGTTTTTT